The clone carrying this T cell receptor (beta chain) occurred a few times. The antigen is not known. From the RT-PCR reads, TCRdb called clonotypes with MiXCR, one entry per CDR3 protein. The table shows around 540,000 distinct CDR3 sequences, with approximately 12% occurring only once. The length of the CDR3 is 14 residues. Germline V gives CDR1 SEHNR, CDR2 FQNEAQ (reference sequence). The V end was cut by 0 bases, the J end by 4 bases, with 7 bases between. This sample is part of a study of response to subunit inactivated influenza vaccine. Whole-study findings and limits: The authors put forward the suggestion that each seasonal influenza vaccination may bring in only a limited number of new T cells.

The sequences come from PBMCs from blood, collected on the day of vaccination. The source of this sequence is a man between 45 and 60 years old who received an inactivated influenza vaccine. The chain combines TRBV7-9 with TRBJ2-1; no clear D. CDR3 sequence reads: CASSLADTYNEQFF. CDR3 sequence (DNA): TGTGCCAGCAGCTTAGCTGACACATACAATGAGCAGTTCTTC.